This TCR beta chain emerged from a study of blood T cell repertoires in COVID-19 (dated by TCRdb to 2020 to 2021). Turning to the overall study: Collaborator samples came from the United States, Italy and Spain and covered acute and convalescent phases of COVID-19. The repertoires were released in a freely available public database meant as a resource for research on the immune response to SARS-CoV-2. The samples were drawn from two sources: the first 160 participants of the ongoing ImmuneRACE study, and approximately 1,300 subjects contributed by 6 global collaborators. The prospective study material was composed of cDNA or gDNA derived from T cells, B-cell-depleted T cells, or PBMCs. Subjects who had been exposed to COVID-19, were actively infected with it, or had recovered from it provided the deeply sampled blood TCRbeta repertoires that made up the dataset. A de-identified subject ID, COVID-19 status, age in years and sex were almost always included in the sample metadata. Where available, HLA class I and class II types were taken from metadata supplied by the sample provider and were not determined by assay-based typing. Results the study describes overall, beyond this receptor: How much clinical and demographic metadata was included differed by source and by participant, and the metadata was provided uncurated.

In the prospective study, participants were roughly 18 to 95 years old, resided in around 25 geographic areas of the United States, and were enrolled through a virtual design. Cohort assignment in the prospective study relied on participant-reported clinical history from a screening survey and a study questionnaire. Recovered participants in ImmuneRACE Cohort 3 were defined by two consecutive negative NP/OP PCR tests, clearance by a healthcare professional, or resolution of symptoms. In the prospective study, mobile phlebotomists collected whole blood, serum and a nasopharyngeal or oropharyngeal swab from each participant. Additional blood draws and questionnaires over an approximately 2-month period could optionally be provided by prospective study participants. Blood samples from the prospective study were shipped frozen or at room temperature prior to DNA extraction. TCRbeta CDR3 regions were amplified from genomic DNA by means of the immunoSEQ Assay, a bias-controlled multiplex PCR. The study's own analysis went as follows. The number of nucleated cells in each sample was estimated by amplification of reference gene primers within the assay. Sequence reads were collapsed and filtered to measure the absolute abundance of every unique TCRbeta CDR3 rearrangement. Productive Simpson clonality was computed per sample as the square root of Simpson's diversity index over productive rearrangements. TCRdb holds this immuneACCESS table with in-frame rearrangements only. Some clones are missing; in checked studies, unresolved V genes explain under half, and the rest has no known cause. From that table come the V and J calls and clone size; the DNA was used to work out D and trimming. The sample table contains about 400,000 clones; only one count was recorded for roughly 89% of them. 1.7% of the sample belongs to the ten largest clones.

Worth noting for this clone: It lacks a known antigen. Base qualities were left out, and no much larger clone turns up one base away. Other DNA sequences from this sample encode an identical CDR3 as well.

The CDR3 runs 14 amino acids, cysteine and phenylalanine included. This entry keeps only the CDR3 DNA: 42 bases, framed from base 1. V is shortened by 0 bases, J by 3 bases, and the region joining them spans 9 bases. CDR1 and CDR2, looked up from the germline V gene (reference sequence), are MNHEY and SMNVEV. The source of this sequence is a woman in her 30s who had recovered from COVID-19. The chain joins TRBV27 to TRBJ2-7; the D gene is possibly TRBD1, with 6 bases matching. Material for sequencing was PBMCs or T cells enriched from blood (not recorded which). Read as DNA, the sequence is TGTGCCAGCAGTTTATCTGGACAGATCTACGAGCAGTACTTC. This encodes CASSLSGQIYEQYF.